The rows below give T cell receptor beta chains drawn from one sample of a study of T-cell memory formation after mild COVID-19. TCRdb re-analysed the 5' RACE reads in MiXCR, keeping a single row per CDR3 protein. Of 100,000 to 150,000 distinct CDR3 sequences in the sample, about 5.9% were seen once. Sequencing used PBMCs or a T cell subset sorted from them (not recorded which). The source of these receptors is an adult woman who had mild COVID-19 (a few samples of this study predate the infection). Cell type and time point are not known. CDR3s include the opening cysteine and the closing phenylalanine or tryptophan. D genes are given only for firm matches. Part of the rows lack a size; the others show once, few, many or a class for expanded clones.

abundance: few; j_gene: TRBJ2-7; v_gene: TRBV18; d_gene: -; CDR3nt: TGTGCCAGCTCACCACAGGGTACCGAGCAGTACTTC; CDR3aa: CASSPQGTEQYF
abundance: many; j_gene: TRBJ2-7; v_gene: TRBV5-5; d_gene: -; CDR3nt: TGTGCCAGCAGCTTGACCTTTTACGAGCAGTACTTC; CDR3aa: CASSLTFYEQYF
abundance: many; j_gene: TRBJ1-1; v_gene: TRBV20-1; d_gene: -; CDR3nt: TGCAGTGCTGTACGTTGGGACGGGGATAACACTGAAGCTTTCTTT; CDR3aa: CSAVRWDGDNTEAFF
abundance: -; j_gene: TRBJ1-1; v_gene: TRBV7-2; d_gene: -; CDR3nt: TGTGCCAGCAGCTTGAACCCGGGAGTCACTGAAGCTTTCTTT; CDR3aa: CASSLNPGVTEAFF
abundance: -; j_gene: TRBJ2-7; v_gene: TRBV3-1; d_gene: -; CDR3nt: TGTGCCAGCAGCCACCCGGTGAGCTCCTACGAGCAGTACTTC; CDR3aa: CASSHPVSSYEQYF
abundance: -; j_gene: TRBJ2-1; v_gene: TRBV4-3; d_gene: TRBD2; CDR3nt: TGCGCCAGCAGCCAATATCTAGCGGGGGGCCCATCCTACAATGAGCAGTTCTTC; CDR3aa: CASSQYLAGGPSYNEQFF
abundance: -; j_gene: TRBJ2-7; v_gene: TRBV20-1; d_gene: TRBD2; CDR3nt: TGCAGTGCTGGAAGCGGGGGGGCCTACGAGCAGTACTTC; CDR3aa: CSAGSGGAYEQYF
abundance: many; j_gene: TRBJ1-1; v_gene: TRBV5-1; d_gene: TRBD1; CDR3nt: TGCGCCAGCAGCTTCCTGACAGGGCTTAACACTGAAGCTTTCTTT; CDR3aa: CASSFLTGLNTEAFF
abundance: few; j_gene: TRBJ1-5; v_gene: TRBV24-1; d_gene: -; CDR3nt: TGTGCCACCAGTGATTTTACCGCCAATCAGCCCCAGCATTTT; CDR3aa: CATSDFTANQPQHF
abundance: few; j_gene: TRBJ2-5; v_gene: TRBV12-3/TRBV12-4; d_gene: TRBD1; CDR3nt: TGTGCCAGCAGTTCGACCCTGGACAGGGGGACCCAGTACTTC; CDR3aa: CASSSTLDRGTQYF
abundance: many; j_gene: TRBJ2-1; v_gene: TRBV7-2; d_gene: -; CDR3nt: TGTGCCAGCAGCTTATTCCCCTACAATGAGCAGTTCTTC; CDR3aa: CASSLFPYNEQFF
abundance: many; j_gene: TRBJ2-3; v_gene: TRBV5-1; d_gene: TRBD1; CDR3nt: TGCGCCAGCAGCACAGACAGGGTTTCTAGCACAGATACGCAGTATTTT; CDR3aa: CASSTDRVSSTDTQYF
abundance: -; j_gene: TRBJ2-7; v_gene: TRBV6-5; d_gene: -; CDR3nt: TGTGCCAGCAGTTACCTGGGGGACTACGAGCAGTACTTC; CDR3aa: CASSYLGDYEQYF
abundance: many; j_gene: TRBJ2-6; v_gene: TRBV6-5; d_gene: -; CDR3nt: TGTGCCAGCAGTCCCTTGAGTGGACTTGGGGCCAACGTCCTGACTTTC; CDR3aa: CASSPLSGLGANVLTF
abundance: -; j_gene: TRBJ2-3; v_gene: TRBV12-3/TRBV12-4; d_gene: -; CDR3nt: TGTGCCAGCAGTTCCGCACAGGGTGGTACGCAGTATTTT; CDR3aa: CASSSAQGGTQYF